The 2 T cell receptor beta chains below all came from one sample that was sequenced in a study of cytomegalovirus exposure and HLA in healthy donors. PCR was performed using 60 Vbeta and 13 Jbeta primers. TCRdb's copy holds only in-frame clones and misses some; the assay was immunoSEQ multiplex PCR. The table lists 200,000 to 250,000 clones, over 75% of them singletons. Sequencing used PBMCs. The receptors were sampled from a man aged 18-30 years in good health and CMV-seronegative.

This clone occurred once. This chain joins TRBV9 and TRBJ2-3, with 8 positions matching TRBD2. Germline CDR1 and CDR2: SGDLS and YYNGEE. The V gene end was trimmed by 0 bases and the J gene end by 2 bases; junction bases not matched to a gene: 8. The CDR3 runs 17 residues. For the CDR3, the DNA is TGTGCCAGCAGCGTAGACGTGGCCGGGGGGGTCACAGATACGCAGTATTTT. This encodes CASSVDVAGGVTDTQYF. Full variable domain (outside the CDR3, taken from reference TRBV9 and TRBJ2-3): DSGVTQTPKHLITATGQRVTLRCSPRSGDLSVYWYQQSLDQGLQFLIQYYNGEERAKGNILERFSAQQFPDLHSELNLSSLELGDSALYFCASSVDVAGGVTDTQYFGPGTRLTVL.

The rearrangement links TRBV7-3 to TRBJ2-3, with 7 bases fitting TRBD1. Trimming cost V 1 base and J 0 bases; bases outside gene matches: 7. Germline V gene lookup returns CDR1 SGHTA and CDR2 FQGTGA. CDR3 length: 17 residues. CDR3 DNA: TGTGCCAGCAGCTTAAGGGGACAGCTTCCTAGCACAGATACGCAGTATTTT. Translated, it gives CASSLRGQLPSTDTQYF.